Included here is one TCR beta chain sequence, with context. These data belong to a study of blood T cell repertoires in COVID-19. The CDR3 loop spans 16 amino acids. As handled by the study authors: For nucleated cells, counts were estimated from reference gene primer amplification. Sequenced by immunoSEQ multiplex PCR; TCRdb stores in-frame clones only, minus some. The DNA gave D and trimming, while V, J and clone size come from that table. The sample holds 120,000 to 150,000 clones; around 81% are singletons and the top ten take 3%. This sequence was found in a woman in her 40s with active or convalescent COVID-19. What was sequenced was peripheral blood. The chain links TRBV21-1 to TRBJ2-2; the table calls TRBD1, which could not be checked here. TRBV21-1 is given as a pseudogene. The CDR3 DNA reads TGTGCCAGCAGCACCGGACAGGGGTCGAACACCGGGGAGCTGTTTTTT. Its protein is CASSTGQGSNTGELFF.